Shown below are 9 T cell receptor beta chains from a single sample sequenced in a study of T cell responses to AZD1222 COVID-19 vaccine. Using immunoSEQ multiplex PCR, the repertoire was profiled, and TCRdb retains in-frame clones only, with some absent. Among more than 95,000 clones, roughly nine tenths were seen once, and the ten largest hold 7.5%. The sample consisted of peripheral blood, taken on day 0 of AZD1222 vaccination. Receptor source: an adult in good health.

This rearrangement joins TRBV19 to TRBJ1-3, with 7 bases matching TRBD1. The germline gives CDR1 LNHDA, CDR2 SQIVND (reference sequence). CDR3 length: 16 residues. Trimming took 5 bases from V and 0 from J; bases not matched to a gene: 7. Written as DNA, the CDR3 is TGTGCCAGTAGTGAAGGGACAGCCGTCTCTGGAAACACCATATATTTT. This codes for CASSEGTAVSGNTIYF.

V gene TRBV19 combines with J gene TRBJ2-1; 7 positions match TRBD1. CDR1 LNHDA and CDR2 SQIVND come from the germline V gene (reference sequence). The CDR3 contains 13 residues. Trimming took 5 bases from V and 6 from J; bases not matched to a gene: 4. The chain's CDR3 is CASSRTGLNEQFF. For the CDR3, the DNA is TGTGCCAGTAGTCGGACAGGTCTCAATGAGCAGTTCTTC.

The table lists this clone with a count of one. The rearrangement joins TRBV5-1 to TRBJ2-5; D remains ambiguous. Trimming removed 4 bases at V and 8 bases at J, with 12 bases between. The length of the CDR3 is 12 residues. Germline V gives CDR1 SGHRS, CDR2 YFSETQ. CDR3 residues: CASSPSGRTQYF. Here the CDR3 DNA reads TGCGCCAGCAGCCCCTCAGGCCGAACCCAGTACTTC.

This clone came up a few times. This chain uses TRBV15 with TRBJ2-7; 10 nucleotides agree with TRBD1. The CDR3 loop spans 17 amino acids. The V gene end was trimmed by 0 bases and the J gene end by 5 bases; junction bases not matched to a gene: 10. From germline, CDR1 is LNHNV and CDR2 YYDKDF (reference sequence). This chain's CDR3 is CATSRDSLGQGINEQYF. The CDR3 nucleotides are TGTGCCACCAGCAGAGATTCCCTGGGACAGGGGATCAACGAGCAGTACTTC.

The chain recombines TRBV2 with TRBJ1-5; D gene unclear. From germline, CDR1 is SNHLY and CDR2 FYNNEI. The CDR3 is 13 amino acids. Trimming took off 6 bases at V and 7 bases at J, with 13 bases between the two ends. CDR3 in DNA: TGTGCCAGCAGCGAAATAGCGGTACAGCCCCAGCATTTT. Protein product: CASSEIAVQPQHF.

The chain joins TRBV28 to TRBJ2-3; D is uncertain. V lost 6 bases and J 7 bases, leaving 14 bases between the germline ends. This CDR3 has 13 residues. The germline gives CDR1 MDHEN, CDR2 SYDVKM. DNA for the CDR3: TGTGCCAGCAGGGCCGGATCTTTTAATACGCAGTATTTT. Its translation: CASRAGSFNTQYF.

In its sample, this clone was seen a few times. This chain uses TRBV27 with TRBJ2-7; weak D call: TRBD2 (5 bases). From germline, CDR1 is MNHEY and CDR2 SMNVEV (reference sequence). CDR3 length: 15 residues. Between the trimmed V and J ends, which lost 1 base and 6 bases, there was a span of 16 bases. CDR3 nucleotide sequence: TGTGCCAGCAGTTTATATCCGGGCCAAGGGAGCGAGCAGTACTTC. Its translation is CASSLYPGQGSEQYF.

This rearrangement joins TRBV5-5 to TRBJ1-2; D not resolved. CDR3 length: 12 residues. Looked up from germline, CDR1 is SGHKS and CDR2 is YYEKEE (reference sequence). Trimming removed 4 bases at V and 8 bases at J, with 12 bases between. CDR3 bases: TGTGCCAGCAGCCCCATTTCGGACGGCTACACCTTC. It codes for CASSPISDGYTF.

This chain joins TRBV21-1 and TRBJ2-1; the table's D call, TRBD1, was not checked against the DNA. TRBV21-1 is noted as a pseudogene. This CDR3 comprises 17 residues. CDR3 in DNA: TGTGCCAGCAGAAACTCCCGGGACAGGGGGCGCCGGGGTGAGCAGTTCTTC. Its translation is CASRNSRDRGRRGEQFF.